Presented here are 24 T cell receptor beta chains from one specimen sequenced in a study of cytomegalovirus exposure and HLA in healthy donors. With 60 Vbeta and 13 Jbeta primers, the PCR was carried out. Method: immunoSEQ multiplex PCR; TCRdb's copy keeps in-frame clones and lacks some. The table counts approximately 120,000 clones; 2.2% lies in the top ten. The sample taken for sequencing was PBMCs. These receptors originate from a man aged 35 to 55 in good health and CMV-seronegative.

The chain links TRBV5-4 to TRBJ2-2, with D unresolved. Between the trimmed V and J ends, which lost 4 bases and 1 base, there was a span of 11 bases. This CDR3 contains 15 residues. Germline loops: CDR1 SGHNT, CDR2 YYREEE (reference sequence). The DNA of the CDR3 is TGTGCCAGCAGCCCCGGTAGCCGGAACACCGGGGAGCTGTTTTTT. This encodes CASSPGSRNTGELFF.

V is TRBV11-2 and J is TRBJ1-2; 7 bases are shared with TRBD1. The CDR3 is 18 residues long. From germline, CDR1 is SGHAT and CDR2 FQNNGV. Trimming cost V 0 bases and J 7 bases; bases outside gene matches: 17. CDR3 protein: CASSLDVSQTRAGGGYTF. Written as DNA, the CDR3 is TGTGCCAGCAGCTTAGATGTTAGCCAGACCAGGGCAGGGGGTGGCTACACCTTC. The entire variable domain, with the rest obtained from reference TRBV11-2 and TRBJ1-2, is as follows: EAGVAQSPRYKIIEKRQSVAFWCNPISGHATLYWYQQILGQGPKLLIQFQNNGVVDDSQLPKDRFSAERLKGVDSTLKIQPAKLEDSAVYLCASSLDVSQTRAGGGYTFGSGTRLTVV.

This chain's CDR3 is CSGRSSYEQYF. In DNA, the CDR3 is TGCAGCGGCAGATCCTCCTACGAGCAGTACTTC. The V call is TRBV29-1, the J call TRBJ2-7; D gene uncertain. Germline V gene lookup returns CDR1 SQVTM and CDR2 ANQGSEA. The V gene lost 7 bases and the J gene lost 0 bases, with 7 bases spanning the gap. The CDR3 runs to 11 residues.

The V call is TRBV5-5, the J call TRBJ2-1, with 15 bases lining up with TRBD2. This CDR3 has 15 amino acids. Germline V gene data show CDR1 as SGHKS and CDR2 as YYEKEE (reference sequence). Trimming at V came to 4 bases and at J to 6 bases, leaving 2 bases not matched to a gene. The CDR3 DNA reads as TGTGCCAGCAGCAGGACTAGCGGGGGGGTCAATGAGCAGTTCTTC. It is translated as CASSRTSGGVNEQFF.

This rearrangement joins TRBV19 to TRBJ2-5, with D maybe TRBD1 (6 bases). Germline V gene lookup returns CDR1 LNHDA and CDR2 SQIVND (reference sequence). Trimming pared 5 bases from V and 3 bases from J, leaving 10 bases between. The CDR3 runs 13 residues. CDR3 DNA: TGTGCCAGTAGTTTCAGGGGTAAAGAGACCCAGTACTTC. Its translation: CASSFRGKETQYF.

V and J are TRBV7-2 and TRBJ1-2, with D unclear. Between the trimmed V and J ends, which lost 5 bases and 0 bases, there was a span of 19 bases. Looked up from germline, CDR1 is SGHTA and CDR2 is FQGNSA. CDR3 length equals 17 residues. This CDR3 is CASSREVAGPTNYGYTF. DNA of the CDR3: TGTGCCAGCAGCCGGGAAGTTGCAGGCCCAACTAACTATGGCTACACCTTC. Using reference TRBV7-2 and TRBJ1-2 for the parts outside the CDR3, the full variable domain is GAGVSQSPSNKVTEKGKDVELRCDPISGHTALYWYRQSLGQGLEFLIYFQGNSAPDKSGLPSDRFSAERTGGSVSTLTIQRTQQEDSAVYLCASSREVAGPTNYGYTFGSGTRLTVV.

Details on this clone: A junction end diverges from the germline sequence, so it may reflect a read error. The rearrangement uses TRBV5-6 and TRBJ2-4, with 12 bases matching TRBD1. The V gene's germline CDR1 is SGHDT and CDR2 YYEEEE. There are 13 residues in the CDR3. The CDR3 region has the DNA TGTGCCAGCAGCTTGGAAAGGGACAGGGGGCTGCACTTC. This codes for CASSLERDRGLHF.

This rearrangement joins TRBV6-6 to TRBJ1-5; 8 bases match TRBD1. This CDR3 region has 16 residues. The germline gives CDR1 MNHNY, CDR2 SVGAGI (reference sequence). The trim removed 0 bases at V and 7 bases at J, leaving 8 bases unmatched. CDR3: CASSYSFTGGGQPQHF. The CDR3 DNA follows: TGTGCCAGCAGTTACTCGTTTACAGGGGGTGGACAGCCCCAGCATTTT.

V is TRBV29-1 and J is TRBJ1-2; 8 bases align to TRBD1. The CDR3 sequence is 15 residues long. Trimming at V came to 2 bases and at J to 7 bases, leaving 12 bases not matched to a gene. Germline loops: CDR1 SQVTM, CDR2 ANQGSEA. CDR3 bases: TGCAGCGTTGAAACTACCCAGGGGGCAGGGGTTGGCTACACCTTC. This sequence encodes CSVETTQGAGVGYTF.

DNA for the CDR3: TGTGCCAGCAGCTTGAGCGGGGATGAAAAACTGTTTTTT. Amino acid sequence: CASSLSGDEKLFF. This chain connects TRBV11-3 to TRBJ1-4; D uncertain. Germline V gene sequence: CDR1 SGHNT, CDR2 YENEEA. The CDR3 totals 13 residues. V lost 3 bases to trimming and J lost 6 bases, with 8 bases between them.

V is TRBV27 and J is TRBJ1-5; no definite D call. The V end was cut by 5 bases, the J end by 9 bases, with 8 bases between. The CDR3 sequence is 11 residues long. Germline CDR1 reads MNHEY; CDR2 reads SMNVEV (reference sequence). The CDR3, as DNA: TGTGCCAGCAGTACTCCTGGGCCCCAGCATTTT. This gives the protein CASSTPGPQHF.

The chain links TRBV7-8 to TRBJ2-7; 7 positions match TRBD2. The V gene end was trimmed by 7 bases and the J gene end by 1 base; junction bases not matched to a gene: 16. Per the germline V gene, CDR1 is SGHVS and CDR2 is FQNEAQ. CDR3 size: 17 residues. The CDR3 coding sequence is TGTGCCAGCACCGAAAAGGGTGCCCTAGCGGAATCCTACGAGCAGTACTTC. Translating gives CASTEKGALAESYEQYF.

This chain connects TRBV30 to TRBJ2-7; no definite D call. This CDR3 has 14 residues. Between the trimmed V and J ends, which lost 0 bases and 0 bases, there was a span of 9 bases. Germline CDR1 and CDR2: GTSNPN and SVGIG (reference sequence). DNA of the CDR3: TGTGCCTGGAGTGTACTGTTGAGCTCCTACGAGCAGTACTTC. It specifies CAWSVLLSSYEQYF.

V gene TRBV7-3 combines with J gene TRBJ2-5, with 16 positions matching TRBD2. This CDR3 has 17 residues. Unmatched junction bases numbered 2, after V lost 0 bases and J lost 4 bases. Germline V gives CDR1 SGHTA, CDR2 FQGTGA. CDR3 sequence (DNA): TGTGCCAGCAGCTTAACGGGGACTAGCGGGAGGGGAGAGACCCAGTACTTC. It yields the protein CASSLTGTSGRGETQYF. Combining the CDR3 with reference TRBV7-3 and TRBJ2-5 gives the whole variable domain GAGVSQTPSNKVTEKGKYVELRCDPISGHTALYWYRQSLGQGPEFLIYFQGTGAADDSGLPNDRFFAVRPEGSVSTLKIQRTERGDSAVYLCASSLTGTSGRGETQYFGPGTRLLVL.

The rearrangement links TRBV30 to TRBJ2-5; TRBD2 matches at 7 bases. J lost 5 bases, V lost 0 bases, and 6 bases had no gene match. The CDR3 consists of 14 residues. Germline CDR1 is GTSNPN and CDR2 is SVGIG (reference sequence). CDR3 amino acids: CAWSVGLAVETQYF. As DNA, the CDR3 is TGTGCCTGGAGTGTAGGTCTAGCGGTGGAGACCCAGTACTTC.

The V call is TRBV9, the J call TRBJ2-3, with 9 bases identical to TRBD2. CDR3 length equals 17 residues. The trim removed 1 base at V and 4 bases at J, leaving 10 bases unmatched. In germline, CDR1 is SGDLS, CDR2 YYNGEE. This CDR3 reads CASSVQSLAGYADTQYF. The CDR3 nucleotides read TGTGCCAGCAGCGTACAGTCCCTAGCGGGATATGCAGATACGCAGTATTTT.

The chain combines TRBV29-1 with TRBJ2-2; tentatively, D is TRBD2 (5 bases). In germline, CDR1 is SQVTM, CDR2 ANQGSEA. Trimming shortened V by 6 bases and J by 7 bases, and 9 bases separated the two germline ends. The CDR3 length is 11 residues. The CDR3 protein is CSVGLSGELFF. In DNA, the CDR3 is TGCAGCGTAGGACTGAGCGGGGAGCTGTTTTTT.

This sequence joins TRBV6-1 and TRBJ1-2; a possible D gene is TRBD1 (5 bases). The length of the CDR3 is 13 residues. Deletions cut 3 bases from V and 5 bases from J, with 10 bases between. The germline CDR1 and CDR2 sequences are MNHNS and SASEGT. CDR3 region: CASSDPGMYGYTF. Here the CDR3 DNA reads TGTGCCAGCAGTGACCCAGGGATGTATGGCTACACCTTC.

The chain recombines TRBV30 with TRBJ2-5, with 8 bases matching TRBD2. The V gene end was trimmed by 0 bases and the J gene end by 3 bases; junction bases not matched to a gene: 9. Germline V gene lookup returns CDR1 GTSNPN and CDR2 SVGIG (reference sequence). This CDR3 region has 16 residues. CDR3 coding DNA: TGTGCCTGGAGTGTACGTCCGGGACTAGTGGAAGAGACCCAGTACTTC. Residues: CAWSVRPGLVEETQYF.

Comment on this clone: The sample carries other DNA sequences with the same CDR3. The CDR3 coding sequence is TGCGCCAGCAGCTTGGGCTTGACAGGGGGCCTTATAGCTTTCTTT. Translating it yields CASSLGLTGGLIAFF. This rearrangement joins TRBV5-1 to TRBJ1-1; 10 nucleotides match TRBD1. The CDR3 loop spans 15 amino acids. Looked up from germline, CDR1 is SGHRS and CDR2 is YFSETQ. V was pared by 0 bases and J by 10 bases, with 9 bases of the junction left unmatched.

CDR3 DNA sequence: TGTGCCAGCAGCTTGGACAGGGACTATGGCTACACCTTC. This gives the protein CASSLDRDYGYTF. This chain uses TRBV5-8 with TRBJ1-2; D possibly corresponds to TRBD1 (6 bases). Germline loops: CDR1 SGHTS, CDR2 YDEGEE. Trimming removed 0 bases from V and 3 bases from J, with 6 bases in between. CDR3 size: 13 residues. The variable domain in full, with the rest retrieved from reference TRBV5-8 and TRBJ1-2, is EAGVTQSPTHLIKTRGQQATLRCSPISGHTSVYWYQQALGLGLQFLLWYDEGEERNRGNFPPRFSGRQFPNYSSELNVNALELEDSALYLCASSLDRDYGYTFGSGTRLTVV.

In DNA form, the CDR3 reads TGTGCCAGCAGTGGACGTTCGAGGGTGGCCAAAAACATTCAGTACTTC. Encoded protein: CASSGRSRVAKNIQYF. V and J are TRBV28 and TRBJ2-4, with D maybe TRBD2 (5 bases). This CDR3 is built from 16 residues. Trimming pared 5 bases from V and 1 base from J, leaving 15 bases between. Germline assignment: CDR1 MDHEN and CDR2 SYDVKM.

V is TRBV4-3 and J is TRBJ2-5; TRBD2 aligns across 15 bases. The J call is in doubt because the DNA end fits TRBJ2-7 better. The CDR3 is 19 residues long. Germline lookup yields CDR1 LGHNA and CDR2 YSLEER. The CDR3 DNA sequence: TGCGCCAGCAGCCAAGAGTGGGGACTAGCGGGAGGACCAGCCTACGAGCAGTACTTC. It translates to CASSQEWGLAGGPAYEQYF.

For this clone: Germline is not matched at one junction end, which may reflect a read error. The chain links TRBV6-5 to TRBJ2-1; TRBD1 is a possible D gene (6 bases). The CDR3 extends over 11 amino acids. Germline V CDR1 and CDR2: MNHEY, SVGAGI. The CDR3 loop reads CASNGPPGVIF. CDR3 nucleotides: TGTGCCAGCAATGGACCCCCAGGGGTGATCTTC.